Presented here are 18 T cell receptor beta chains from one specimen sequenced in a study of blood T cell repertoires in COVID-19. Some clones are missing from TCRdb's copy, which holds only in-frame ones; the method was immunoSEQ multiplex PCR. The sample records around 150,000 clones, 70% to 80% being singletons. Sequenced material: peripheral blood. These receptors came from a woman aged 45-59 years with active or convalescent COVID-19.

CDR3 DNA: TGTGCCAGCAGCGTAGCGCACAGACCCTCTGGGGCCAACGTCCTGACTTTC. The encoded protein is CASSVAHRPSGANVLTF. The chain carries TRBV9 and TRBJ2-6; unclear D gene. Trimming pared 0 bases from V and 0 bases from J, leaving 10 bases between. This CDR3 region has 17 residues. The germline gives CDR1 SGDLS, CDR2 YYNGEE. The whole variable domain, filled in from reference TRBV9 and TRBJ2-6, reads DSGVTQTPKHLITATGQRVTLRCSPRSGDLSVYWYQQSLDQGLQFLIQYYNGEERAKGNILERFSAQQFPDLHSELNLSSLELGDSALYFCASSVAHRPSGANVLTFGAGSRLTVL.

On this clone: Other nucleotide sequences from this sample produce the same CDR3. The V and J genes are TRBV29-1 and TRBJ1-1; TRBD1 agrees at 8 bases. V lost 5 bases to trimming and J lost 1 base; unmatched junction nucleotides: 3. The CDR3 has 13 amino acids. The germline gives CDR1 SQVTM, CDR2 ANQGSEA. The CDR3 bases are TGCAGCGTTAGTACAGGGGGGAACACTGAAGCTTTCTTT. Amino acid sequence: CSVSTGGNTEAFF.

V and J are TRBV4-2 and TRBJ2-6; no firm D call. Germline CDR1 reads LGHNA; CDR2 reads YNFKEQ. Trimming removed 1 base from V and 0 bases from J, with 4 bases in between. The CDR3 runs to 15 residues. The CDR3 DNA reads TGTGCCAGCAGCCAAGGCGGCTCTGGGGCCAACGTCCTGACTTTC. This gives the protein CASSQGGSGANVLTF.

The rearrangement joins TRBV29-1 to TRBJ2-5; D gene unclear. CDR1 and CDR2 from the germline V gene are SQVTM and ANQGSEA. V lost 3 bases to trimming and J lost 5 bases, with 10 bases between them. The CDR3 covers 12 residues. The CDR3 is CSVDGAEETQYF. CDR3 bases: TGCAGCGTTGACGGCGCGGAGGAGACCCAGTACTTC.

The chain couples TRBV28 to TRBJ1-1, with a tentative D call TRBD1 (5 bases). In germline, CDR1 is MDHEN, CDR2 SYDVKM. The CDR3 sequence is 14 residues long. Deletions cut 5 bases from V and 4 bases from J, with 14 bases between. The DNA of the CDR3 is TGTGCCAGCAGTCGAGGATTGACAGCCACTGAAGCTTTCTTT. This gives the protein CASSRGLTATEAFF.

This clone turned up a few times. The V and J genes are TRBV9 and TRBJ1-6; D gene ambiguous. Trimming took off 0 bases at V and 3 bases at J, with 7 bases between the two ends. The CDR3 runs to 15 residues. The V gene's germline CDR1 is SGDLS and CDR2 YYNGEE. CDR3 DNA sequence: TGTGCCAGCAGCGTAGAAATAAACTATAATTCACCCCTCCACTTT. It encodes CASSVEINYNSPLHF.

The rearrangement links TRBV30 to TRBJ2-1; the D is unclear. The CDR3 is 13 amino acids. V shed 4 bases and J shed 2 bases, with 9 bases lying between them. Germline V gives CDR1 GTSNPN, CDR2 SVGIG (reference sequence). The CDR3 loop reads CAWTTAAYNEQFF. The CDR3 DNA reads as TGTGCCTGGACGACGGCGGCCTACAATGAGCAGTTCTTC.

There are a few counts of this clone. The chain links TRBV30 to TRBJ1-5; no reliable D call. Trimming removed 0 bases from V and 0 bases from J, with 6 bases in between. The CDR3 has 14 residues. The germline V gene has CDR1 GTSNPN and CDR2 SVGIG (reference sequence). The CDR3 DNA reads TGTGCCTGGAGTGTTTTATATAGCAATCAGCCCCAGCATTTT. This translates into CAWSVLYSNQPQHF.

The chain recombines TRBV13 with TRBJ2-7; no clear D. CDR3 length equals 15 residues. Germline CDR1 PRHDT, CDR2 FYEKMQ (reference sequence). Trimming stripped 5 bases from V and 1 base from J, with 15 bases between. The CDR3 region is CASSPNPGSSYEQYF. CDR3 DNA: TGTGCCAGCAGCCCCAACCCCGGGTCATCCTACGAGCAGTACTTC.

The V call is TRBV7-9, the J call TRBJ2-5, with D maybe TRBD1 (6 bases). Germline loops: CDR1 SEHNR, CDR2 FQNEAQ (reference sequence). The CDR3 runs to 13 residues. V shed 5 bases and J shed 2 bases, with 9 bases lying between them. In nucleotides, the CDR3 is TGTGCCAGCAGCGGTGGACAGCAAGAGACCCAGTACTTC. This translates into CASSGGQQETQYF.

V usage is TRBV5-5 and J usage is TRBJ1-2, with D possibly TRBD1 on 6 matching bases. This CDR3 region has 13 residues. In germline, CDR1 is SGHKS, CDR2 YYEKEE (reference sequence). Between the trimmed V and J ends, which lost 4 bases and 5 bases, there was a span of 12 bases. CDR3 in DNA: TGTGCCAGCAGCGAACTCAGGGGATATGGCTACACCTTC. This encodes CASSELRGYGYTF. Combining the CDR3 with reference TRBV5-5 and TRBJ1-2 gives the whole variable domain DAGVTQSPTHLIKTRGQQVTLRCSPISGHKSVSWYQQVLGQGPQFIFQYYEKEERGRGNFPDRFSARQFPNYSSELNVNALLLGDSALYLCASSELRGYGYTFGSGTRLTVV.

The chain links TRBV11-2 to TRBJ1-4; D is uncertain. Trimming shortened V by 0 bases and J by 8 bases, and 13 bases separated the two germline ends. Germline V gene lookup returns CDR1 SGHAT and CDR2 FQNNGV. The CDR3 length is 15 residues. CDR3 region: CASSLDHREGEKLFF. The CDR3, as DNA: TGTGCCAGCAGCTTAGATCATCGGGAAGGGGAAAAACTGTTTTTT.

The chain combines TRBV28 with TRBJ2-7, with 8 bases fitting TRBD1. The CDR3 consists of 13 residues. J gave up 6 bases and V 6 bases, and 7 bases lay outside the gene matches. Germline V CDR1 and CDR2: MDHEN, SYDVKM. The CDR3 region has the DNA TGTGCCAGCAGGCCTTCAGGGGGCCCCGAGCAGTACTTC. This codes for CASRPSGGPEQYF.

The V call is TRBV11-2, the J call TRBJ2-3; TRBD2 agrees at 8 bases. The CDR3 runs 15 residues. Germline V gene lookup returns CDR1 SGHAT and CDR2 FQNNGV. The V gene end was trimmed by 7 bases and the J gene end by 1 base; junction bases not matched to a gene: 7. The CDR3 spells CASTRPGGGTDTQYF. For the CDR3, the DNA is TGTGCCAGCACCCGACCGGGGGGGGGCACAGATACGCAGTATTTT.

The chain is built from TRBV19 and TRBJ1-5; 10 bases align to TRBD1. V shed 1 base, J shed 0 bases, and the junction held 6 bases outside the gene matches. The CDR3 covers 18 residues. The germline CDR1 and CDR2 sequences are LNHDA and SQIVND (reference sequence). The CDR3 spells CASSIVGGTGDSNQPQHF. The CDR3 coding sequence is TGTGCCAGTAGTATAGTAGGAGGGACAGGGGATAGCAATCAGCCCCAGCATTTT. The whole variable domain, remainder taken from reference TRBV19 and TRBJ1-5, is DGGITQSPKYLFRKEGQNVTLSCEQNLNHDAMYWYRQDPGQGLRLIYYSQIVNDFQKGDIAEGYSVSREKKESFPLTVTSAQKNPTAFYLCASSIVGGTGDSNQPQHFGDGTRLSIL.

V usage is TRBV2 and J usage is TRBJ1-1; D ambiguous. The CDR3 runs to 13 residues. Trimming left V 8 bases short and J 1 base short, with 11 bases between. Germline V gene data show CDR1 as SNHLY and CDR2 as FYNNEI. The CDR3 here is CASGRQTNTEAFF. The CDR3 region has the DNA TGTGCCAGCGGGCGACAAACGAACACTGAAGCTTTCTTT.

This clone was seen more than once but under ten times. The chain has TRBV28 and TRBJ2-5; perhaps TRBD2 as D (5 bases). Trimming took 3 bases from V and 9 from J, leaving 17 bases between them. The CDR3 runs 14 residues. CDR1 and CDR2 (germline): MDHEN, SYDVKM. This CDR3 is CASSLPRDPQAQYF. The CDR3 region has the DNA TGTGCCAGCAGTTTGCCCCGGGATCCCCAGGCCCAGTACTTC.

The V gene is TRBV7-3, the J gene TRBJ2-4; 9 nucleotides agree with TRBD2. Germline lookup yields CDR1 SGHTA and CDR2 FQGTGA. The CDR3 has 15 residues. J was trimmed by 8 bases and V by 5 bases; bases with no gene match: 10. The CDR3 sequence: CASSLQGTSRDIQYF. The CDR3, as DNA: TGTGCCAGCAGCCTACAGGGGACTAGCAGGGACATTCAGTACTTC.